Sequencing of this T cell receptor (beta chain) was carried out in a study of blood T cells in healthy people across ages. Whole-study findings and limits: In these data, TCR beta diversity tracked strongly with naive T cell percentage.

PCR was performed a second time for about 6 to 11 cycles using a sample-barcoded 5' primer and a J-beta primer mix. One entry per CDR3 protein results from TCRdb running MiXCR on the 5' RACE reads. Here the sample spans a few hundred thousand distinct CDR3 sequences, over 25% being singletons. The CDR3 runs 15 residues. The germline CDR1 and CDR2 sequences are SQVTM and ANQGSEA. The germline V and J ends were trimmed by 1 base and 1 base, with 13 bases remaining between them. Of note for this clonotype: Its target is not known.

This same sample was also taken into another study, of T cells of mothers and their children. That paper adds: Compared with unrelated pairs, related mother-child pairs had slightly higher, non-significant overlap.

The receptor's source is a boy between 2 and 15 years old in good health. The gene calls are TRBV29-1 and TRBJ1-1; D not certain. Sample: blood. Written as DNA, the CDR3 is TGCAGCGTTGAAGTCCCGGCGGGAGCGAACACTGAAGCTTTCTTT. It yields the protein CSVEVPAGANTEAFF.